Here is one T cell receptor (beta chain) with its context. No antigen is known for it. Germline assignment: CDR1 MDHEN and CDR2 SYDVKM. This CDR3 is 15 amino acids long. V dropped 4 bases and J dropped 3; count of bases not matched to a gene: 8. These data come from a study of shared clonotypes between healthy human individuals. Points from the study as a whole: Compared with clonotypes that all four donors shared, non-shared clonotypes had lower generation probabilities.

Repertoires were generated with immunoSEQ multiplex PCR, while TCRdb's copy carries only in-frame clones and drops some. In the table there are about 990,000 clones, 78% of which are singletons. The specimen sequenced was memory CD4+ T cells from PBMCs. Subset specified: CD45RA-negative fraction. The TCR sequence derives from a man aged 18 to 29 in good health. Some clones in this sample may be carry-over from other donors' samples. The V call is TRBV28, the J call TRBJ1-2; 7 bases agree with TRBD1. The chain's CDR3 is CASSSTARGDYGYTF. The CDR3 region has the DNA TGTGCCAGCAGTTCAACAGCCAGGGGGGACTATGGCTACACCTTC.